This is a list of T cell receptor beta chains from one sample in a study of shared clonotypes between healthy human individuals. TCRdb's copy holds only in-frame clones and misses some; the assay was immunoSEQ multiplex PCR. The sample consists of about 600,000 clones, about 98% of them appearing once. Sequenced: naive CD8+ T cells sorted from blood. The receptors shown here come from a man aged 25 to 45 in good health. Each CDR3 is given with its conserved first and last residue. The order of the fields is D gene, V gene, J gene, clone size, CDR3 DNA, CDR3 protein. D genes are given only for firm matches. Size is stated for part of the rows, as once, few or many counts, or as a class when the clone is expanded.

-	TRBV5-6	TRBJ1-1	-	TGTGCCAGCAGCTACCTCTTCACTGTGAACACTGAAGCTTTCTTT	CASSYLFTVNTEAFF
TRBD1	TRBV18	TRBJ1-1	-	TGTGCCAGCGGTCCGGGACAGGGAACTCCGGCTGAAGCTTTCTTT	CASGPGQGTPAEAFF
-	TRBV7-9	TRBJ2-7	-	TGTGCCAGCAGCCTACTTCCCTCCTACGAGCAGTACTTC	CASSLLPSYEQYF
-	TRBV28	TRBJ2-7	-	TGTGCCAGTGTAGGCGTCGACTACGAGCAGTACTTC	CASVGVDYEQYF
-	TRBV14	TRBJ2-1	once	TGTGCCAGCAGCCAAAAGGATGGGGAGCTGAAGTTCTTC	CASSQKDGELKFF
TRBD2	TRBV9	TRBJ2-3	-	TGTGCCAGCAGCGCCTGGGACTACACAGATACGCAGTATTTT	CASSAWDYTDTQYF
-	TRBV7-8	TRBJ1-5	-	TGTGCCAGCAGCTTAGCCTCCATAGGAAATCAGCCCCAGCATTTT	CASSLASIGNQPQHF
-	TRBV2	TRBJ2-7	-	TGTGCCAGCTTGATTCCGGGCCTACGGTCCTACGAGCAGTACTTC	CASLIPGLRSYEQYF
-	TRBV13	TRBJ2-3	-	TGTGCCAGCAAGGAAGGGCAGAGAAGCACAGATACGCAGTATTTT	CASKEGQRSTDTQYF
TRBD1	TRBV7-9	TRBJ2-7	-	TGTGCCAGCAGGGCCGGACAGGGCTCCCACGAGCAGTACTTC	CASRAGQGSHEQYF
TRBD1	TRBV4-3	TRBJ2-7	-	TGCGCCAGCAGCCAAGACCTCCGGACAGGGTCGCTACTCGAGCAGTACTTC	CASSQDLRTGSLLEQYF
-	TRBV27	TRBJ2-7	-	TGTGCCAGCAGTTCCCCGCAGGGTTCCTACGAGCAGTACTTC	CASSSPQGSYEQYF
TRBD1	TRBV11-2	TRBJ2-1	-	TGTGCCAGCAGCTTAGGGAGGCGGGCTGGGACAGCGGTTTCCAATGAGCAGTTCTTC	CASSLGRRAGTAVSNEQFF
TRBD2	TRBV29-1	TRBJ2-1	-	TGCAGCGCCGAGGGGACTCTTTGGACTAGCGACTACAATGAGCAGTTCTTC	CSAEGTLWTSDYNEQFF
TRBD2	TRBV27	TRBJ2-7	-	TGTGCCAGCAGTTATGCGACTAGCGGAACCTACGAGCAGTACTTC	CASSYATSGTYEQYF
-	TRBV2	TRBJ2-7	-	TGTGCCAGCAGTGAAGCGAACGAGCAGTACTTC	CASSEANEQYF
-	TRBV7-9	TRBJ2-7	-	TGTGCCAGCAGCTCCACCGTACAGGGTGTCTACGAGCAGTACTTC	CASSSTVQGVYEQYF
-	TRBV7-2	TRBJ2-7	-	TGTGCCAGCAGCTTAGGACAGGCGAGCTACGAGCAGTACTTC	CASSLGQASYEQYF
-	TRBV7-3	TRBJ2-3	-	TGTGCCAGCAGTCTAGGCCCGGGGTATAGCACAGATACGCAGTATTTT	CASSLGPGYSTDTQYF
-	TRBV7-9	TRBJ1-5	-	TGTGCCAGCAGCTTGGTCGGGCAGTCCGATCAGCCCCAGCATTTT	CASSLVGQSDQPQHF
-	TRBV5-4	TRBJ2-1	-	TGTGCCAGCAGCTTGTCCACTAGGGGCCATGAGCAGTTCTTC	CASSLSTRGHEQFF
-	TRBV27	TRBJ2-7	-	TGTGCCAGCAGTTTCAGTGATCCCCACGAGCAGTACTTC	CASSFSDPHEQYF
-	TRBV7-9	TRBJ1-3	-	TGTGCCAGCACGCAGACGGAAATAAGCTCTGGAAACACCATATATTTT	CASTQTEISSGNTIYF
-	TRBV15	TRBJ1-3	-	TGTGCCACCAGCAACGACGGAAACACCATATATTTT	CATSNDGNTIYF
-	TRBV18	TRBJ2-3	-	TGTGCCAGCTCACCCGCGGCGCCAGTTAGCACAGATACGCAGTATTTT	CASSPAAPVSTDTQYF
-	TRBV7-8	TRBJ2-7	-	TGTGCCAGCAGCTCCGACCTTGACAGATACTACGAGCAGTACTTC	CASSSDLDRYYEQYF
-	TRBV28	TRBJ2-3	-	TGTGCCAGCACCTCCGGTCCTAGCGGCACAGATACGCAGTATTTT	CASTSGPSGTDTQYF